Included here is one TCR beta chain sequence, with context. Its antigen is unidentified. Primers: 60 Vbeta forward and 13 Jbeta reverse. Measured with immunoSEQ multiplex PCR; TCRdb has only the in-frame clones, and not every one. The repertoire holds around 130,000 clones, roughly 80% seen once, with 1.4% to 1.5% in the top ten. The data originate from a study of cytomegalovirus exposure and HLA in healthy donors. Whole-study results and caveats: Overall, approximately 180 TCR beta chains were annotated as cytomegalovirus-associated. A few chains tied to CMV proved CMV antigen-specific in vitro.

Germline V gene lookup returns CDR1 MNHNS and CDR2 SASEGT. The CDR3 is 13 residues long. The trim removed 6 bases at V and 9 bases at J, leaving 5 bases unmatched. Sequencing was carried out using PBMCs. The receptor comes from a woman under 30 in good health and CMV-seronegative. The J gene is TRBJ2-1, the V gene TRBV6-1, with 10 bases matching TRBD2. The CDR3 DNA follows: TGTGCCAGCAGAACAACTAGCGGGATTGAGCAGTTCTTC. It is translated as CASRTTSGIEQFF.